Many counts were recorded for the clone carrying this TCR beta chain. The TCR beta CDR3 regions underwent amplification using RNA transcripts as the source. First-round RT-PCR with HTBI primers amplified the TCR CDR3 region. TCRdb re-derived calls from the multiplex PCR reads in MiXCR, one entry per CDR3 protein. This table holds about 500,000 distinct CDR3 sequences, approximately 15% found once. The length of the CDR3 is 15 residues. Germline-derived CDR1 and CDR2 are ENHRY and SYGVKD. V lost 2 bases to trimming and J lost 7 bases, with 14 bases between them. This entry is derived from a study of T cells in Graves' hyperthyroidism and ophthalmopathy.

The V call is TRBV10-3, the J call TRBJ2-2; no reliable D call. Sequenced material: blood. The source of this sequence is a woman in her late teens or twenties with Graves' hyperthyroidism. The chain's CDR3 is CAISEEGNEGGELFF. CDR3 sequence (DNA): TGTGCCATCAGTGAGGAAGGGAATGAAGGCGGGGAGCTGTTTTTT.